One T cell receptor beta chain is described in this entry. The source of the sample is a study of blood T cell repertoires in COVID-19. Study at large: Samples came from the United States, Italy and Spain, spanning acute and convalescent COVID-19. The analysed material was cDNA or gDNA that came from T cells, B-cell-depleted T cells, or PBMCs.

The CDR3 spans 14 residues. V was trimmed by 1 base and J by 6 bases, leaving 10 bases between them. Germline-derived CDR1 and CDR2 are SGHAT and FQNNGV. In the original processing: Estimation of nucleated cell counts was performed using reference gene primer amplification. Sequencing was performed with immunoSEQ multiplex PCR; in TCRdb, only in-frame clones are kept and a portion is missing. The V and J calls and clone size come from that table; D and trimming were worked out from the DNA. Here the sample spans around 47,000 clones, 55% to 75% being singletons. The sequence derives from a man older than 75 with acute or convalescent COVID-19. Material for sequencing was peripheral blood. This chain links TRBV11-2 with TRBJ2-4; possible D gene TRBD1, 6 bases. The CDR3 sequence is CASSLAGVVNIQYF. The CDR3 DNA follows: TGTGCCAGCAGCTTAGCAGGGGTGGTAAACATTCAGTACTTC.